A selection of T cell receptor beta chains follows, all from one sample in a study of blood T cells in healthy people across ages. Via MiXCR, TCRdb re-called the 5' RACE reads, giving one row per CDR3 protein. This table holds over a million distinct CDR3 sequences, about 40% found once. The material sequenced was blood. Source of these receptors: a woman aged 18 to 35 in good health. Both conserved end residues are part of each CDR3. The D gene is left open where the match is weak. Clone size is stated in some rows and not others, as once, few, many or a class when expanded.

cdr3_length d_call clone_size j_call v_call cdr3_aa
15 TRBD1 NA TRBJ2-2 TRBV6-6 CASTQDRGNTGELFF
15 TRBD1 NA TRBJ2-7 TRBV12-3/TRBV12-4 CASTAGQGPLESQYF
13 NA NA TRBJ1-2 TRBV20-1 CSARFPENYGYTF
14 NA NA TRBJ2-7 TRBV10-3 CAITAGDSLYEQYF
15 NA many TRBJ2-7 TRBV7-2 CASSLGGGAYNEQYF
11 NA NA TRBJ2-7 TRBV28 CASRRTGEQYF
15 TRBD1 NA TRBJ1-2 TRBV7-2 CASSSRVGGNYGYTF
15 NA few TRBJ2-1 TRBV5-1 CASSLSDSWANEQFF
14 NA few TRBJ1-1 TRBV13 CASRRRQVNTEAFF
13 NA NA TRBJ2-7 TRBV6-5 CASRPAVSYEQYF
13 NA NA TRBJ2-1 TRBV2 CASSDGPYNEQFF
16 TRBD2 NA TRBJ2-1 TRBV4-2 CASGHDSGGVRNEQFF
17 TRBD2 NA TRBJ2-1 TRBV13 CANSAQGLAGPYNEQFF
16 TRBD2 few TRBJ2-3 TRBV2 CASRAGLAGGRNTQYF
17 TRBD2 few TRBJ2-5 TRBV7-8 CASSSRGLAGVGETQYF
18 TRBD1 few TRBJ2-5 TRBV11-1 CASSFGQGPSRMRETQYF
16 NA NA TRBJ2-3 TRBV6-2/TRBV6-3 CASSYQDLAFTDTQYF
13 NA few TRBJ1-1 TRBV20-1 CSAPVGADTEAFF
16 TRBD2 few TRBJ2-1 TRBV5-1 CASSLVASGRTGEQFF
14 NA few TRBJ1-1 TRBV28 CASRTDGENTEAFF
19 NA once TRBJ2-1 TRBV10-3 CATGARGTQTSRGFYEQFF
14 NA NA TRBJ1-2 TRBV7-8 CASSTIRGADGYTF
17 TRBD2 NA NA TRBV4-2 CASSQEASGHSYNEQYF
16 TRBD2 few TRBJ2-5 TRBV5-5 CASSLGVAGVQETQYF
14 TRBD1 NA TRBJ2-7 TRBV9 CASSEGQETYEQYF
13 NA NA TRBJ2-6 TRBV29-1 CSVEVGGANVLTF
13 NA few TRBJ1-2 TRBV5-1 CASSPSVDYGYTF
13 TRBD1 few TRBJ2-1 TRBV28 CAGTGTGGREQFF
17 NA few TRBJ2-5 TRBV6-2/TRBV6-3 CASSYSTGTPWSETQYF
13 NA NA TRBJ1-4 TRBV7-9 CASTLGINEKLFF
11 NA NA TRBJ2-2 TRBV30 CAWGGIGELFF
13 TRBD1 few TRBJ1-2 TRBV20-1 CSATEQGTYGYTF
15 NA NA TRBJ1-4 TRBV4-1 CASSPDRAYNEKLFF
14 NA NA TRBJ2-5 TRBV20-1 CSAVTGLDGETQYF
14 NA few TRBJ1-5 TRBV28 CASSQPLLGQPQHF
13 NA many TRBJ1-6 TRBV4-1 CASSQVGYSPLHF
16 NA NA TRBJ2-3 TRBV9 CASGLAGSYGTDTQYF
13 NA few NA TRBV9 CASSVDLTPEQYF
15 NA few TRBJ2-3 TRBV20-1 CSARAGLGLTDTQYF
13 NA NA TRBJ1-2 TRBV12-3/TRBV12-4 CASRNSWGDGYTF
15 NA NA NA TRBV5-1 CASSLAGVPYNEQYF
17 TRBD1 NA TRBJ2-4 TRBV5-1 CASSRYRTGTVKNIQYF
14 TRBD2 NA TRBJ2-5 TRBV20-1 CSARPAGARETQYF
14 NA NA TRBJ2-3 TRBV24-1 CATRDGGSTDTQYF
13 NA NA TRBJ2-1 TRBV20-1 CSARDQGYNEQFF
16 TRBD2 NA TRBJ2-1 TRBV7-8 CACSPRGAGGNNEQFF
12 NA few TRBJ2-3 TRBV5-1 CASSVSKDTQYF
17 TRBD2 NA TRBJ2-1 TRBV6-1 CAGGGLAGGEAYNEQFF
15 TRBD1 NA TRBJ1-2 TRBV12-3/TRBV12-4 CASRAGGLFGYGYTF
19 NA NA TRBJ1-5 TRBV30 CAWSVRPVAGAGVYQPQHF
13 NA few TRBJ2-4 TRBV6-5 CASSAPSLPIQYF
12 TRBD2 NA TRBJ2-7 TRBV6-6 CASRDPSGSQYF